Each of the 20 T cell receptor beta chains below was sequenced from the same sample in a study of OX40 agonist ivuxolimab in advanced cancers. Here immunoSEQ multiplex PCR was the method, and the copy in TCRdb shows in-frame clones only, minus some. The sample has about 46,000 clones, 80% seen once; the top ten hold around 4%. The input for sequencing was CD4+ or CD8+ T cells sorted from blood, taken in a trial of the OX40 agonist ivuxolimab. The receptors shown here come from an adult with an advanced solid tumor such as melanoma, head and neck, liver or kidney cancer.

This clone was seen a few times. This rearrangement joins TRBV30 to TRBJ1-2; D remains unclear. The germline V gene encodes CDR1 GTSNPN and CDR2 SVGIG (reference sequence). The CDR3 contains 12 residues. V was trimmed by 3 bases and J by 8 bases, leaving 13 bases between them. In DNA, the CDR3 is TGTGCCTGGAGCTGGCAGACGGGAGGCTACACCTTC. Translation gives CAWSWQTGGYTF.

This clone has just one count. V usage is TRBV11-2 and J usage is TRBJ2-7; 11 nucleotides line up with TRBD1. The CDR3 length is 15 residues. With V trimmed by 4 bases and J by 0 bases, 2 bases remained unmatched. Germline lookup yields CDR1 SGHAT and CDR2 FQNNGV. The CDR3 nucleotides are TGTGCCAGCAGCTCCGGGACAGGGGGCTCCTACGAGCAGTACTTC. Its protein is CASSSGTGGSYEQYF.

V is TRBV5-6 and J is TRBJ2-1; 13 nucleotides align to TRBD2. Germline V gene sequence: CDR1 SGHDT, CDR2 YYEEEE. CDR3 length: 14 amino acids. V gave up 3 bases and J gave up 14 bases; unmatched junction bases: 8. The CDR3 sequence is CASSSKTSGGLEFF. The DNA of the CDR3 is TGTGCCAGCAGCTCAAAGACTAGCGGGGGGCTGGAGTTCTTC.

V usage is TRBV6-1 and J usage is TRBJ1-4; TRBD1 might be the D (5 bases). This CDR3 is 14 amino acids long. Trimming took 4 bases from V and 8 from J, leaving 14 bases between them. CDR1 is MNHNS and CDR2 is SASEGT in the germline V gene. The CDR3 spells CASSGGSFGEKLFF. As DNA, the CDR3 is TGTGCCAGCAGTGGGGGGAGCTTTGGAGAAAAACTGTTTTTT.

The chain links TRBV18 to TRBJ2-7; 7 bases match TRBD2. CDR1 is KGHSH and CDR2 is LQKENI in the germline V gene. J was trimmed by 6 bases and V by 2 bases; bases with no gene match: 1. This CDR3 is built from 12 residues. The CDR3 loop reads CASSPASGEQYF. CDR3 sequence (DNA): TGTGCCAGCTCACCAGCTAGCGGCGAGCAGTACTTC.

The rearrangement links TRBV2 to TRBJ2-7; the match to TRBD2 covers 8 bases. Germline loops: CDR1 SNHLY, CDR2 FYNNEI. There are 15 residues in the CDR3. Trimming cost V 7 bases and J 4 bases; bases outside gene matches: 12. As DNA, the CDR3 is TGTGCCAGCAATAACGGGAGGGCAGGGGTTTACGAGCAGTACTTC. It specifies CASNNGRAGVYEQYF.

There are a few counts of this clone. The chain employs TRBV7-9 and TRBJ2-7, with 12 positions matching TRBD2. The CDR3 length is 16 residues. V gave up 5 bases and J gave up 2 bases; unmatched junction bases: 7. Germline V gene lookup returns CDR1 SEHNR and CDR2 FQNEAQ (reference sequence). CDR3 protein: CASSPAGLAGTYEQYF. The CDR3 nucleotides read TGTGCCAGCAGCCCAGCCGGACTAGCGGGGACCTACGAGCAGTACTTC.

This chain uses TRBV15 with TRBJ2-7, with D perhaps matching TRBD2 (6 bases). V shed 0 bases and J shed 2 bases, with 14 bases lying between them. This CDR3 region has 16 residues. CDR1 LNHNV and CDR2 YYDKDF come from the germline V gene (reference sequence). This chain's CDR3 is CATSRETAGTPYEQYF. The CDR3 nucleotides read TGTGCCACCAGCAGAGAAACCGCCGGGACTCCCTACGAGCAGTACTTC. The full variable domain, completed using reference TRBV15 and TRBJ2-7, is DAMVIQNPRYQVTQFGKPVTLSCSQTLNHNVMYWYQQKSSQAPKLLFHYYDKDFNNEADTPDNFQSRRPNTSFCFLDIRSPGLGDTAMYLCATSRETAGTPYEQYFGPGTRLTVT.

This clone was recorded only once. The chain uses TRBV5-4 and TRBJ2-1, with a weak D call TRBD2 (6 bases). V was pared by 4 bases and J by 4 bases, with 18 bases between. The CDR3 length is 16 residues. Germline CDR1 SGHNT, CDR2 YYREEE (reference sequence). In DNA form, the CDR3 reads TGTGCCAGCAGCCCTACGGCTACGCGGGGATACAATGAGCAGTTCTTC. Its protein is CASSPTATRGYNEQFF. The complete variable domain, with remaining parts taken from reference TRBV5-4 and TRBJ2-1, reads ETGVTQSPTHLIKTRGQQVTLRCSSQSGHNTVSWYQQALGQGPQFIFQYYREEENGRGNFPPRFSGLQFPNYSSELNVNALELDDSALYLCASSPTATRGYNEQFFGPGTRLTVL.

J is TRBJ2-7 and V is TRBV7-3; 8 bases map to TRBD1. Germline values: CDR1 SGHTA, CDR2 FQGTGA. The V segment lost 2 bases and the J segment 6 bases; nucleotides outside the gene matches: 9. The CDR3 runs 15 residues. The chain's CDR3 is CASSLQASTGGEQYF. In nucleotides, the CDR3 is TGTGCCAGCAGCTTACAAGCTTCCACAGGGGGCGAGCAGTACTTC.

The V call is TRBV7-2, the J call TRBJ1-1; TRBD1 aligns across 9 bases. V shed 7 bases and J 1 base; nucleotides not matched to a gene: 10. The CDR3 contains 16 residues. Germline lookup yields CDR1 SGHTA and CDR2 FQGNSA. CDR3 sequence (DNA): TGTGCCAGCACTAAAAACCCGGGACAGGGGAACACTGAAGCTTTCTTT. This encodes CASTKNPGQGNTEAFF.

The genes are TRBV7-2 and TRBJ1-4, with a weak D call TRBD1 (6 bases). The CDR3 consists of 16 residues. Germline CDR1 reads SGHTA; CDR2 reads FQGNSA. V lost 5 bases and J 4 bases, leaving 17 bases between the germline ends. The chain's CDR3 is CASSLSTGWINEKLFF. Here the CDR3 DNA reads TGTGCCAGCAGCCTCTCAACAGGGTGGATTAATGAAAAACTGTTTTTT.

The chain uses TRBV7-5 and TRBJ2-2. TRBV7-5 is designated a pseudogene. The CDR3 consists of 8 residues. CDR3 protein: CVRSLLFF. DNA of the CDR3: TGTGTCAGAAGCTTGCTGTTTTTT.

In its sample, this clone was seen a few times. The chain links TRBV15 to TRBJ1-6; D not resolved. The CDR3 covers 15 residues. V shed 3 bases and J shed 9 bases, with 15 bases lying between them. Per the germline V gene, CDR1 is LNHNV and CDR2 is YYDKDF (reference sequence). CDR3 bases: TGTGCCACCAGCAGGAGAACCGGAAAAGGTTCACCCCTCCACTTT. Translated, it gives CATSRRTGKGSPLHF.

The CDR3 DNA is TGCGCCAGCAGCAAACAGGGTATAATCTCCTACAATGAGCAGTTCTTC. Amino acid sequence: CASSKQGIISYNEQFF. The genes are TRBV5-1 and TRBJ2-1, with TRBD1 as a possible D gene (6 bases). Germline-derived CDR1 and CDR2 are SGHRS and YFSETQ. The CDR3 spans 16 residues. Trimming shortened V by 4 bases and J by 0 bases, and 14 bases separated the two germline ends.

This sequence joins TRBV5-4 and TRBJ2-3; D is undetermined. The CDR3 runs 12 residues. CDR1 and CDR2 from the germline V gene are SGHNT and YYREEE (reference sequence). The ends were cut back, 2 bases at V and 5 bases at J, with 6 bases in the middle. CDR3 DNA: TGTGCCAGCAGCTTTATGGGAGATACGCAGTATTTT. It translates to CASSFMGDTQYF.

The chain employs TRBV29-1 and TRBJ1-2, with D hard to call. This CDR3 contains 14 residues. V shed 6 bases and J shed 7 bases, with 21 bases lying between them. Germline V lookup: CDR1 SQVTM, CDR2 ANQGSEA. The CDR3 loop reads CSVFGSPPTGGYTF. Written as DNA, the CDR3 is TGCAGCGTCTTCGGTTCTCCTCCGACGGGTGGCTACACCTTC.

The rearrangement uses TRBV5-8 and TRBJ2-6, with TRBD1 matching 7 bases. This CDR3 has 16 residues. The germline gives CDR1 SGHTS, CDR2 YDEGEE. The trim removed 4 bases at V and 2 bases at J, leaving 6 bases unmatched. CDR3: CASSLETGTGANVLTF. The CDR3, as DNA: TGTGCCAGCAGCCTTGAGACAGGGACTGGGGCCAACGTCCTGACTTTC.

The rearrangement joins TRBV6-1 to TRBJ2-7, with 11 bases identical to TRBD1. The CDR3 has 14 residues. V was pared by 6 bases and J by 3 bases, with 4 bases of the junction left unmatched. Germline CDR1 is MNHNS and CDR2 is SASEGT. The CDR3, as DNA: TGTGCCAGCAGATACGGGACAGGGGGCTACGAGCAGTACTTC. It translates to CASRYGTGGYEQYF.

This chain uses TRBV21-1 with TRBJ1-1. TRBV21-1 counts as a pseudogene. The CDR3 length is 15 residues. CDR3 sequence reads: CASSKEAYGNTEAFF. In DNA form, the CDR3 reads TGTGCCAGCAGCAAAGAGGCCTACGGGAACACTGAAGCTTTCTTT.